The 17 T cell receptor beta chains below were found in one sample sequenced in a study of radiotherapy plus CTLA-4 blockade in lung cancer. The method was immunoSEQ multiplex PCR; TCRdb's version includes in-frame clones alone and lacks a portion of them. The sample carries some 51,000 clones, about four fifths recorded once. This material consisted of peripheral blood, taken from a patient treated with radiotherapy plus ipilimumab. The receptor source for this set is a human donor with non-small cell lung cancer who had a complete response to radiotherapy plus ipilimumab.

Here the CDR3 DNA reads TGTGCCAGCAGGGGAGAAGGAGATACGCAGTATTTT. It codes for CASRGEGDTQYF. The chain uses TRBV9 and TRBJ2-3, with D maybe TRBD2 (5 bases). Germline V lookup: CDR1 SGDLS, CDR2 YYNGEE. There are 12 residues in the CDR3. Between the trimmed V and J ends, which lost 5 bases and 5 bases, there was a span of 9 bases.

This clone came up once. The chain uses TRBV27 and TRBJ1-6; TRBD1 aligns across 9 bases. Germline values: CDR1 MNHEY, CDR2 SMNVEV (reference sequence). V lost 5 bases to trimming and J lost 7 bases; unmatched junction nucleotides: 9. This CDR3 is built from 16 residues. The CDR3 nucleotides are TGTGCCAGCAGTCCGCTTTCCGGGACAGGGAATTCACCCCTCCACTTT. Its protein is CASSPLSGTGNSPLHF.

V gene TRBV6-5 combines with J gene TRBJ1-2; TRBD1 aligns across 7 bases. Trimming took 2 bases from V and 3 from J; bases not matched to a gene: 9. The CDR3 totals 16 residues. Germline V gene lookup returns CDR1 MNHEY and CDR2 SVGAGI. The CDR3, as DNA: TGTGCCAGCAGTTACGGGGTTAAGGGGGCCTACTATGGCTACACCTTC. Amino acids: CASSYGVKGAYYGYTF.

The CDR3 DNA reads as TGTGCCAGCACCCCCACAGGTCTAAACATTCAGTACTTC. Residues: CASTPTGLNIQYF. The chain carries TRBV6-5 and TRBJ2-4; D possibly corresponds to TRBD1 (5 bases). V gave up 7 bases and J gave up 6 bases, with 13 bases separating them. The CDR3 runs to 13 residues. CDR1 is MNHEY and CDR2 is SVGAGI in the germline V gene.

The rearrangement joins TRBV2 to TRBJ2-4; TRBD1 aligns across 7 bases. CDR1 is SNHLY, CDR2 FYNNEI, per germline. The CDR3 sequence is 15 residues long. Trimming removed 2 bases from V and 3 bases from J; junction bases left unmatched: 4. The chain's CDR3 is CASSEKGAGKNIQYF. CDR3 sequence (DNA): TGTGCCAGCAGTGAAAAGGGGGCGGGCAAAAACATTCAGTACTTC.

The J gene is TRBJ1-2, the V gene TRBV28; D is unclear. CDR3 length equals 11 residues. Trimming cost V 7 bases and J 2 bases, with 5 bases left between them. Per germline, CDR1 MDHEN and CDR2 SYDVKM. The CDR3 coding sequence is TGTGCCAGCAACGGGAACTATGGCTACACCTTC. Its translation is CASNGNYGYTF.

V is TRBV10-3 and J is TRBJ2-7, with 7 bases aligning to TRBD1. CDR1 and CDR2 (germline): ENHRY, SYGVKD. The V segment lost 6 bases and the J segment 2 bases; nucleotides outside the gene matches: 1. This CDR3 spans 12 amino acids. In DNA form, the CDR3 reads TGTGCCATCAGCGACAGGGCCTACGAGCAGTACTTC. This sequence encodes CAISDRAYEQYF.

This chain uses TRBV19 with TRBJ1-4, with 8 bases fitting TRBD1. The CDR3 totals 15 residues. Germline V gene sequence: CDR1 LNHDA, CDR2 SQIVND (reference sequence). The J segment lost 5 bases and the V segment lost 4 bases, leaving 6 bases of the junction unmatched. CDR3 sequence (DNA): TGTGCCAGTAGTACTCCCTACAGGGGGAATGAAAAACTGTTTTTT. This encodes CASSTPYRGNEKLFF.

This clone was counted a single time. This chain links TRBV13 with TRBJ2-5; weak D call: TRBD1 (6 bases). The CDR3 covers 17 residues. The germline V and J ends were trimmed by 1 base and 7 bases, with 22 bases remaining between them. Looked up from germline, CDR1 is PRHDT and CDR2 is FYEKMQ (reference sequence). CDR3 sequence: CASSLAVSWGPAATQYF. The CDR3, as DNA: TGTGCCAGCAGCTTAGCAGTTTCCTGGGGGCCGGCGGCGACCCAGTACTTC.

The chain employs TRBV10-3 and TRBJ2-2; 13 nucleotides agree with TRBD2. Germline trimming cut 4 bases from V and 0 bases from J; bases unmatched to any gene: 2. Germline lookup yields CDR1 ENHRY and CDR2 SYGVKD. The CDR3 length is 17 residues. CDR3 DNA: TGTGCCATCAGTGGGACTAGCGGGGGCCCGAACACCGGGGAGCTGTTTTTT. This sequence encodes CAISGTSGGPNTGELFF.

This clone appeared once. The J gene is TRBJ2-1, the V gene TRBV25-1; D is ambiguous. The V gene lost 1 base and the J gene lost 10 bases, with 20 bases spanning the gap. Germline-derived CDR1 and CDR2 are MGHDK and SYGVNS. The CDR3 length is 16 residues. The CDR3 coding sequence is TGTGCCAGCAGTGAATCCCCTCGCGACTCTAGAGAGGAGCAGTTCTTC. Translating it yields CASSESPRDSREEQFF. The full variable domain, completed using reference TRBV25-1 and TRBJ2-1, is EADIYQTPRYLVIGTGKKITLECSQTMGHDKMYWYQQDPGMELHLIHYSYGVNSTEKGDLSSESTVSRIRTEHFPLTLESARPSHTSQYLCASSESPRDSREEQFFGPGTRLTVL.

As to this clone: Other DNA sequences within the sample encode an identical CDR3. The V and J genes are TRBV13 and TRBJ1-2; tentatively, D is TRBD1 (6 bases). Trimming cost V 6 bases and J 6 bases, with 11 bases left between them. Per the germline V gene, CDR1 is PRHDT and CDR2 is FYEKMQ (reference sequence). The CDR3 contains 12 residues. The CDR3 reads CASSSNRDGYTF. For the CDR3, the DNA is TGTGCCAGCAGTTCTAACAGGGATGGCTACACCTTC.

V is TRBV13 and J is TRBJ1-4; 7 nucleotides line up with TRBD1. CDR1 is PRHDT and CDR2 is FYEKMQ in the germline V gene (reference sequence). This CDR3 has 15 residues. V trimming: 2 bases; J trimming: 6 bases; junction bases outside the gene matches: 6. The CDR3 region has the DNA TGTGCCAGCAGCTTACGAGGGGGCACGGATGAAAAACTGTTTTTT. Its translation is CASSLRGGTDEKLFF.

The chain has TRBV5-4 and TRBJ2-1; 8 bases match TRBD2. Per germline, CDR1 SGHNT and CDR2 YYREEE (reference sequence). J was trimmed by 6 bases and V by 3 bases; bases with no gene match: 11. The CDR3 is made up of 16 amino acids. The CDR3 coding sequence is TGTGCCAGCAGCTGGGGTCTGCCGGGGGGGGGCAATGAGCAGTTCTTC. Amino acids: CASSWGLPGGGNEQFF.

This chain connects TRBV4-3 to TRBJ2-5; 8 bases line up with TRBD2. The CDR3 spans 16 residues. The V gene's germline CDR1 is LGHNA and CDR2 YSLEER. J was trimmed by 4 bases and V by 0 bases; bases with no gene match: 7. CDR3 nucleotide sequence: TGCGCCAGCAGCCAAGAGGGAGAGAGCGGGAGAGAGACCCAGTACTTC. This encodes CASSQEGESGRETQYF.

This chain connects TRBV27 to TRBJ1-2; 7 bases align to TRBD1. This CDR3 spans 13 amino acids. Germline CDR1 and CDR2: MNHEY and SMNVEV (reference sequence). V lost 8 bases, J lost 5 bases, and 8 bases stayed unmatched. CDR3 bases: TGTGCCAGCTCTAGGGGGCTCTGGTATGGCTACACCTTC. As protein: CASSRGLWYGYTF.

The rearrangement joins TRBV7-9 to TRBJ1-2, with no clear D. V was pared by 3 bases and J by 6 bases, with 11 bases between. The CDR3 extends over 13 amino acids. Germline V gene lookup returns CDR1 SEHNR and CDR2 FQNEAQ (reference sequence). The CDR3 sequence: CASSFRQIDGYTF. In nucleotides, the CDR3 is TGTGCCAGCAGCTTTAGACAAATTGATGGCTACACCTTC.